What follows is one T cell receptor (beta chain) and its context. Its antigen is unidentified. Donors contributed one heparinised blood draw apiece, averaging approximately 100 mL. Once sorted, every population was more than 95% pure. This specimen comes from a study of beta chain features in type 1 diabetes. Study-wide results and limits: People with Type 1 diabetes carried modestly yet significantly shorter TCRB CDR3s in all four CD4+ subsets.

The CDR3 covers 14 residues. From germline, CDR1 is SNHLY and CDR2 FYNNEI. Trimming left V 3 bases short and J 4 bases short, with 9 bases between. Expressed TCRB transcripts were sequenced after all isolated RNA was converted to cDNA. Profiling relied on immunoSEQ multiplex PCR, and the TCRdb table lists in-frame clones only, not all of them. This table has 640,000 or so clones, about an eighth appearing once. What was sequenced was naive CD4+ T cells from blood. The clonotype was recovered from a man aged 18 to 35 with type 1 diabetes. The V call is TRBV2, the J call TRBJ1-4; the D is unclear. In DNA form, the CDR3 reads TGTGCCAGCAGTGATAGGCGGTTTAATGAAAAACTGTTTTTT. Its protein is CASSDRRFNEKLFF.